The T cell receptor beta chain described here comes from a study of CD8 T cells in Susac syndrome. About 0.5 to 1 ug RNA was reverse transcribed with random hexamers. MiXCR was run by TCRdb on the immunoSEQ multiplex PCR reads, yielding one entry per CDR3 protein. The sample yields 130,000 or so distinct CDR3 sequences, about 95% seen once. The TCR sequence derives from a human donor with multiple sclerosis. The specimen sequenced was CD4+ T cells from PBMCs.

CDR3 in DNA: TGTGCCAGCAGCTTGGGGACAGTGGCCAAAAACATTCAGTACTTC. It is translated as CASSLGTVAKNIQYF. V is TRBV11-2 and J is TRBJ2-4; 7 nucleotides agree with TRBD1. Germline CDR1 reads SGHAT; CDR2 reads FQNNGV. With V trimmed by 3 bases and J by 1 base, 3 bases remained unmatched. The CDR3 spans 15 residues.